Below are 29 T cell receptor beta chains sequenced from a single sample in a study of regulatory T cells in long-lasting Graves disease (dated by TCRdb to the early 2020s). The time point label on this specimen signifies: persistent/refractory GD, antithyroid drugs over 5 years with positive TRAb. For both TCR sequencing and RNA sequencing, RNA was extracted from PBMCs in TRIzol. The library was obtained by multiplex PCR. Sequencing relied on an Illumina HiSeq 4000. To build TCR beta libraries, CDR3 regions were amplified by Arm-PCR using iRepertoire HTBI primers. TCRdb reworked the public reads: Q25 trimming with fastp, MiXCR clone assembly, productive beta chains retained. Each CDR3 protein gets just one entry, which takes the most common genes and DNA from the rows behind it. Across this sample there are 700,000 or so distinct CDR3 sequences, with about 32% seen only once. The ten largest clones capture roughly 46% of the sample.

The sequenced sample was peripheral blood mononuclear cells (PBMCs), obtained when the disease was refractory, from a patient treated with antithyroid drugs. These receptors all come from a female donor with Graves disease.

For the CDR3, the DNA is TGTGCCAGCTGGGCGGGGAGCGGGAGCTACACCTTC. Translating it yields CASWAGSGSYTF. This chain uses TRBV6-1 with TRBJ1-2; D remains unclear. The CDR3 is made up of 12 amino acids. V lost 8 bases, J lost 9 bases, and 16 bases lay in between. Germline-derived CDR1 and CDR2 are MNHNS and SASEGT.

The chain is built from TRBV9 and TRBJ2-4; D possibly matches TRBD1 or TRBD2 (5 bases each). The V gene's germline CDR1 is SGDLS and CDR2 YYNGEE. Trimming pared 1 base from V and 6 bases from J, leaving 8 bases between. This CDR3 comprises 13 residues. The CDR3 region has the DNA TGTGCCAGCAGCGTAAAGGGGACAAACATTCAGTACTTC. Encoded protein: CASSVKGTNIQYF. The variable domain in full, completed from reference TRBV9 and TRBJ2-4, reads DSGVTQTPKHLITATGQRVTLRCSPRSGDLSVYWYQQSLDQGLQFLIQYYNGEERAKGNILERFSAQQFPDLHSELNLSSLELGDSALYFCASSVKGTNIQYFGAGTRLSVL.

The chain has TRBV2 and TRBJ2-5; the D call may be TRBD1 or TRBD2 (5 bases each). Per germline, CDR1 SNHLY and CDR2 FYNNEI. This CDR3 region has 15 residues. The V end was cut by 6 bases, the J end by 3 bases, with 17 bases between. The CDR3 protein is CASRRDGPPKETQYF. Here the CDR3 DNA reads TGTGCCAGCAGGAGGGACGGACCTCCCAAAGAGACCCAGTACTTC.

The chain recombines TRBV28 with TRBJ2-7, with D tentatively TRBD1 or TRBD2 (6 bases each). V lost 8 bases and J 1 base, leaving 15 bases between the germline ends. Per germline, CDR1 MDHEN and CDR2 SYDVKM. CDR3 length: 14 amino acids. In DNA, the CDR3 is TGTGCCAGCGTATTACAGGGAGGATCCTACGAGCAGTACTTC. Amino acid sequence: CASVLQGGSYEQYF.

This chain links TRBV27 with TRBJ1-5; TRBD1 is a possible D gene (5 bases). Germline V gives CDR1 MNHEY, CDR2 SMNVEV (reference sequence). The CDR3 loop spans 17 amino acids. Trimming cost V 6 bases and J 0 bases, with 18 bases left between them. The CDR3 nucleotides read TGTGCCAGCAGAGGACAAGGCCATTCCGCTAGCAATCAGCCCCAGCATTTT. Encoded protein: CASRGQGHSASNQPQHF.

The rearrangement uses TRBV20-1 and TRBJ2-7; TRBD2 agrees at 9 bases. V trimming: 4 bases; J trimming: 0 bases; junction bases outside the gene matches: 16. Germline CDR1 DFQATT, CDR2 SNEGSKA (reference sequence). The CDR3 loop spans 18 amino acids. The CDR3 DNA reads TGCAGTGCTACCAAGAGTGGCCCCGGGACTAGCTACTCCTACGAGCAGTACTTC. Protein: CSATKSGPGTSYSYEQYF.

This sequence joins TRBV6-1 and TRBJ1-5, with TRBD1 matching 7 bases. Per the germline V gene, CDR1 is MNHNS and CDR2 is SASEGT. The J segment lost 9 bases and the V segment lost 8 bases, leaving 10 bases of the junction unmatched. This CDR3 region has 13 residues. The CDR3 spells CASRNRGSGPQHF. The CDR3 nucleotides read TGTGCCAGCCGGAACAGGGGATCCGGGCCCCAGCATTTT.

This clonotype was observed many times. The rearrangement joins TRBV6-1 to TRBJ1-2; 7 bases match TRBD1. The ends lost 6 bases at V and 7 bases at J; junction bases unmatched: 5. The CDR3 extends over 12 amino acids. The germline CDR1 and CDR2 sequences are MNHNS and SASEGT. The CDR3: CASRMGQIGYTF. In DNA, the CDR3 is TGTGCCAGCAGAATGGGACAGATTGGCTACACCTTC.

V is TRBV7-3 and J is TRBJ1-1; 7 bases line up with TRBD1. Germline assignment: CDR1 SGHTA and CDR2 FQGTGA. This CDR3 region has 12 residues. With 11 bases clipped from V and 7 bases from J, the junction kept 10 bases outside the gene matches. The DNA of the CDR3 is TGTGCCTGGAACCGACAGGGCGGTGAAGCTTTCTTT. Its translation is CAWNRQGGEAFF.

The chain links TRBV9 to TRBJ1-1; no definite D call. The V end was cut by 4 bases, the J end by 3 bases, with 16 bases between. Germline loops: CDR1 SGDLS, CDR2 YYNGEE. CDR3 length equals 15 residues. For the CDR3, the DNA is TGTGCCAGCAGCCCGGGGTCGGGTCTGGACACTGAAGCTTTCTTT. It translates to CASSPGSGLDTEAFF.

The CDR3 sequence is CASSPTPGEKLFF. The DNA for the CDR3 is TGTGCCAGCTCACCAACACCGGGTGAAAAACTGTTTTTT. The chain employs TRBV18 and TRBJ1-4; D gene uncertain. CDR3 length: 13 residues. CDR1 and CDR2 (germline): KGHSH, LQKENI. Trimming stripped 2 bases from V and 7 bases from J, with 8 bases between. Based on the CDR3 plus reference TRBV18 and TRBJ1-4, the full variable domain is NAGVMQNPRHLVRRRGQEARLRCSPMKGHSHVYWYRQLPEEGLKFMVYLQKENIIDESGMPKERFSAEFPKEGPSILRIQQVVRGDSAAYFCASSPTPGEKLFFGSGTQLSVL.

This clonotype was seen only a few times. The gene calls are TRBV20-1 and TRBJ1-5, with TRBD1 identical over 9 bases. The J segment lost 0 bases and the V segment lost 1 base, leaving 7 bases of the junction unmatched. CDR3 length: 17 residues. From germline, CDR1 is DFQATT and CDR2 SNEGSKA (reference sequence). This chain's CDR3 is CSARVGTGLHSNQPQHF. DNA of the CDR3: TGCAGTGCTAGAGTAGGGACAGGGCTTCATAGCAATCAGCCCCAGCATTTT.

This clonotype was recorded at least ten times. This sequence joins TRBV27 and TRBJ1-4; D gene uncertain. This CDR3 is built from 15 residues. V lost 5 bases, J lost 0 bases, and 10 bases lay in between. Per the germline V gene, CDR1 is MNHEY and CDR2 is SMNVEV (reference sequence). CDR3 region: CASSINSATNEKLFF. CDR3 coding DNA: TGTGCCAGCAGTATAAACAGCGCAACTAATGAAAAACTGTTTTTT.

The sample holds a few counts of this clonotype. The chain combines TRBV7-3 with TRBJ1-5; D not resolved. From germline, CDR1 is SGHTA and CDR2 FQGTGA. V was pared by 2 bases and J by 0 bases, with 11 bases between. The CDR3 is 16 residues long. The CDR3 region has the DNA TGTGCCAGCAGCTTATACCCACTGAATAGCAATCAGCCCCAGCATTTT. This translates into CASSLYPLNSNQPQHF.

This clonotype was seen many times. V and J are TRBV28 and TRBJ1-1; no firm D call. V was cut by 2 bases and J by 5 bases, with 12 bases left in between. This CDR3 comprises 14 residues. In germline, CDR1 is MDHEN, CDR2 SYDVKM. The CDR3 sequence is CASSLLAGKTEAFF. In DNA form, the CDR3 reads TGTGCCAGCAGTTTACTAGCCGGGAAAACTGAAGCTTTCTTT.

A single count supports this clonotype. The gene calls are TRBV3-1 and TRBJ2-7; D might be TRBD1 (6 bases). CDR3 length: 15 amino acids. CDR1 and CDR2 from the germline V gene are LGHDT and YNNKEL (reference sequence). V shed 4 bases and J shed 4 bases, with 17 bases lying between them. For the CDR3, the DNA is TGTGCCAGCAGCCCGCTATCCGGGACAAGATACGAGCAGTACTTC. Translation: CASSPLSGTRYEQYF.

The J gene is TRBJ1-2, the V gene TRBV7-3, with D tentatively TRBD1 (6 bases). The CDR3 sequence is 15 residues long. V was clipped by 5 bases and J by 5 bases, with 18 bases between them. The germline gives CDR1 SGHTA, CDR2 FQGTGA. In DNA, the CDR3 is TGTGCCAGCAGCGGAGGGGGTACCCGAGGGTATGGCTACACCTTC. It encodes CASSGGGTRGYGYTF. The entire variable domain, with the rest obtained from reference TRBV7-3 and TRBJ1-2, is as follows: GAGVSQTPSNKVTEKGKYVELRCDPISGHTALYWYRQSLGQGPEFLIYFQGTGAADDSGLPNDRFFAVRPEGSVSTLKIQRTERGDSAVYLCASSGGGTRGYGYTFGSGTRLTVV.

This clonotype has just a few counts. The J gene is TRBJ1-2, the V gene TRBV27; D is undetermined. The V end was cut by 6 bases, the J end by 8 bases, with 16 bases between. This CDR3 has 13 amino acids. From germline, CDR1 is MNHEY and CDR2 SMNVEV (reference sequence). This chain's CDR3 is CASRLDGRRGYTF. Here the CDR3 DNA reads TGTGCCAGCAGATTGGACGGCAGGAGAGGCTACACCTTC.

This clonotype was observed many times. This chain links TRBV12-3 or TRBV12-4 with TRBJ2-7; maybe TRBD2 (6 bases). The V end lost 5 bases, the J end lost 3 bases, and 8 bases lay between the germline ends. The CDR3 sequence is 12 residues long. The CDR3: CASSPGLYEQYF. The CDR3 DNA is TGTGCCAGCAGTCCGGGACTCTACGAGCAGTACTTC.

This chain connects TRBV5-1 to TRBJ1-2, with no clear D. Trimming took 1 base from V and 1 from J, leaving 11 bases between them. Per germline, CDR1 SGHRS and CDR2 YFSETQ. The CDR3 totals 15 residues. CDR3 DNA: TGCGCCAGCAGCTTGTCGCCCACACTTAACTATGGCTACACCTTC. It yields the protein CASSLSPTLNYGYTF.

This chain joins TRBV6-2 or TRBV6-3 and TRBJ1-3; D may be TRBD1 (5 bases). The V and J ends lost 5 bases and 5 bases respectively, with 13 bases between them. Germline CDR1 reads MNHEY; CDR2 reads SVGEGT. The CDR3 spans 14 residues. For the CDR3, the DNA is TGTGCCAGCAGTGAACGGGGCCGGCGAAACACCATATATTTT. Translated, it gives CASSERGRRNTIYF.

This rearrangement joins TRBV20-1 to TRBJ2-5; tentatively, D is TRBD2 (7 bases). This CDR3 is built from 12 residues. Trimming took off 7 bases at V and 1 base at J, with 10 bases between the two ends. The germline V gene has CDR1 DFQATT and CDR2 SNEGSKA (reference sequence). CDR3 bases: TGCAGTGGGGGGGGGCTCCAAGAGACCCAGTACTTC. It encodes CSGGGLQETQYF.

This clonotype showed up just a few times. This chain uses TRBV28 with TRBJ2-5; TRBD1 matches 7 bases. This CDR3 region has 15 residues. Germline V lookup: CDR1 MDHEN, CDR2 SYDVKM. Trimming took 6 bases from V and 3 from J; bases not matched to a gene: 10. CDR3 coding DNA: TGTGCCAGCAGCTTGGACGCCGGGACAGAAGAGACCCAGTACTTC. Protein sequence: CASSLDAGTEETQYF.

The V and J genes are TRBV7-3 and TRBJ2-5; TRBD1 agrees at 7 bases. This CDR3 has 15 amino acids. J was trimmed by 2 bases and V by 6 bases; bases with no gene match: 9. The V gene's germline CDR1 is SGHTA and CDR2 FQGTGA. CDR3 DNA sequence: TGTGCCAGCAGACCTACAGGGGACCGGCAAGAGACCCAGTACTTC. Translated, it gives CASRPTGDRQETQYF.

This clonotype has just a few counts. The gene calls are TRBV3-1 and TRBJ1-2; the match to TRBD1 covers 10 bases. CDR1 and CDR2 (germline): LGHDT, YNNKEL (reference sequence). This CDR3 is built from 15 residues. J was trimmed by 4 bases and V by 1 base; bases with no gene match: 3. The CDR3 loop is CASSQGQGAPYGYTF. The CDR3 bases are TGTGCCAGCAGCCAAGGACAGGGGGCTCCCTATGGCTACACCTTC. The whole variable domain, remainder taken from reference TRBV3-1 and TRBJ1-2, is DTAVSQTPKYLVTQMGNDKSIKCEQNLGHDTMYWYKQDSKKFLKIMFSYNNKELIINETVPNRFSPKSPDKAHLNLHINSLELGDSAVYFCASSQGQGAPYGYTFGSGTRLTVV.

The V call is TRBV20-1, the J call TRBJ2-5; TRBD2 matches at 9 bases. The trim removed 6 bases at V and 5 bases at J, leaving 10 bases unmatched. From germline, CDR1 is DFQATT and CDR2 SNEGSKA (reference sequence). The CDR3 sequence is 14 residues long. In DNA form, the CDR3 reads TGCAGTGCCTCTTCCGCTAGCGGGGAGGAGACCCAGTACTTC. Its protein is CSASSASGEETQYF.

This chain uses TRBV6-2 or TRBV6-3 with TRBJ2-7; a weak D match, TRBD2 (5 bases). Deletions cut 0 bases from V and 1 base from J, with 13 bases between. The CDR3 covers 16 residues. Germline V CDR1 and CDR2: MNHEY, SVGEGT. The CDR3 here is CASSYSRATLSYEQYF. In DNA, the CDR3 is TGTGCCAGCAGTTACTCGAGGGCTACTTTATCCTACGAGCAGTACTTC.

This clonotype was found a few times. This chain uses TRBV25-1 with TRBJ1-4, with TRBD1 as a possible D gene (5 bases). Germline CDR1 is MGHDK and CDR2 is SYGVNS. This CDR3 comprises 16 residues. V was clipped by 4 bases and J by 7 bases, with 19 bases between them. The CDR3 nucleotides are TGTGCCAGCAGTGGACTAGGGGTTGGGGAGGCTGAAAAACTGTTTTTT. As protein: CASSGLGVGEAEKLFF.

This clonotype has at least ten counts. The chain couples TRBV12-3 or TRBV12-4 to TRBJ1-1; 8 bases agree with TRBD1. With V trimmed by 5 bases and J by 4 bases, 6 bases remained unmatched. This CDR3 region has 14 residues. Here the CDR3 DNA reads TGTGCCAGCAGTGAGACAGGGGTGAGCACTGAAGCTTTCTTT. Translation gives CASSETGVSTEAFF.